This T cell receptor (beta chain) appears in the sequencing data of a study of identical twins. This clonotype came up a few times. The antigen is not known. cDNA molecules carried unique molecular identifiers, and template switching added a universal primer site. TCRdb passed the 5' RACE reads through MiXCR, listing each CDR3 protein once. The sample includes under 300,000 distinct CDR3 sequences, more than 12% of them seen just once. Study-level findings and limits: Twins' excess sharing was less marked for out-of-frame beta sequences. Analyses based on zero insertions could be partly confounded by invariant MAIT and iNKT cells.

The CDR3 is made up of 18 amino acids. Trimming took 2 bases from V and 2 from J; bases not matched to a gene: 7. CDR1 is SGHRS and CDR2 is YFSETQ in the germline V gene. The genes are TRBV5-1 and TRBJ2-2; TRBD2 aligns across 12 bases. The TCR originated in a woman aged 18-29 years in good health. The sample taken for sequencing was memory (CD45RO+) T cells sorted from blood. CDR3 nucleotide sequence: TGCGCCAGCAGCTTTGGCCGGACTAGCGGGGTTAACACCGGGGAGCTGTTTTTT. It translates to CASSFGRTSGVNTGELFF.